The 28 T cell receptor beta chains listed next were all sequenced from one sample in a study of control samples from healthy donors and cancer patients. TCRdb's table, derived via immunoSEQ multiplex PCR, lists solely in-frame clones and lacks some. The sample carries 150,000 to 200,000 clones, 92% recorded once. The specimen sequenced was blood. These receptors were obtained from a woman between 25 and 40 years old in good health.

For this clone: Other DNA sequences in this specimen translate into the identical CDR3. This chain joins TRBV6-2 or TRBV6-3 and TRBJ2-1, with D uncertain. Germline V gene data show CDR1 as MNHEY and CDR2 as SVGEGT. This CDR3 contains 14 residues. V was shortened by 0 bases and J by 3 bases, with 6 bases between the two germline ends. CDR3 bases: TGTGCCAGCAGTTACTCGACCAGCTACAATGAGCAGTTCTTC. Protein: CASSYSTSYNEQFF.

This clone was observed a single time. This chain joins TRBV7-8 and TRBJ2-7, with D unresolved. The CDR3 length is 15 residues. From germline, CDR1 is SGHVS and CDR2 FQNEAQ. Trimming removed 1 base at V and 6 bases at J, with 16 bases between. CDR3 residues: CASSLGDSPAGEQYF. The CDR3, as DNA: TGTGCCAGCAGCTTAGGGGATAGCCCAGCCGGCGAGCAGTACTTC.

This clone was seen more than once but under ten times. The rearrangement links TRBV19 to TRBJ1-5; possibly TRBD1 for D (5 bases). There are 17 residues in the CDR3. Germline V lookup: CDR1 LNHDA, CDR2 SQIVND (reference sequence). V lost 4 bases, J lost 2 bases, and 18 bases lay in between. CDR3 sequence: CASSSARGVGGNQPQHF. In nucleotides, the CDR3 is TGTGCCAGTAGTAGCGCCCGGGGGGTAGGGGGCAATCAGCCCCAGCATTTT.

This chain connects TRBV11-2 to TRBJ1-5, with TRBD1 as a possible D gene (5 bases). The germline gives CDR1 SGHAT, CDR2 FQNNGV. V was shortened by 0 bases and J by 4 bases, with 13 bases between the two germline ends. The CDR3 has 16 amino acids. The CDR3 protein is CASSLEGPGVNQPQHF. The CDR3 nucleotides read TGTGCCAGCAGCTTAGAGGGTCCGGGGGTAAATCAGCCCCAGCATTTT.

The chain joins TRBV20-1 to TRBJ2-2; D call uncertain. CDR1 DFQATT and CDR2 SNEGSKA come from the germline V gene (reference sequence). This CDR3 spans 16 amino acids. The V end was cut by 4 bases, the J end by 1 base, with 16 bases between. The CDR3 coding sequence is TGCAGTGCTATTGATGAAGTGGAGTTGAACACCGGGGAGCTGTTTTTT. Translated, it gives CSAIDEVELNTGELFF.

The chain has TRBV6-5 and TRBJ2-5, with 7 nucleotides matching TRBD2. The CDR3 runs to 13 residues. V shed 5 bases, J shed 11 bases, and the junction held 11 bases outside the gene matches. CDR1 is MNHEY and CDR2 is SVGAGI in the germline V gene. CDR3 region: CASSPPGLREQYF. The DNA for the CDR3 is TGTGCCAGCAGTCCCCCGGGACTGCGGGAGCAGTACTTC.

This chain joins TRBV6-1 and TRBJ2-3, with D perhaps TRBD1 (5 bases). CDR3 length: 14 residues. Trimming left V 1 base short and J 7 bases short, with 12 bases between. The V gene's germline CDR1 is MNHNS and CDR2 SASEGT. The CDR3 sequence is CASSEGPGSNTQYF. CDR3 in DNA: TGTGCCAGCAGTGAAGGTCCAGGGTCGAATACGCAGTATTTT.

The chain employs TRBV6-1 and TRBJ2-1; 10 nucleotides align to TRBD2. V shed 4 bases and J 5 bases; nucleotides not matched to a gene: 2. The CDR3 runs to 14 residues. Germline CDR1 is MNHNS and CDR2 is SASEGT. The CDR3 sequence: CASSVAGGNNEQFF. In nucleotides, the CDR3 is TGTGCCAGCAGTGTAGCGGGAGGTAACAATGAGCAGTTCTTC.

Comment on this clone: Germline is not matched at one junction end, which may reflect a read error. The chain uses TRBV25-1 and TRBJ1-2; TRBD1 might be the D (6 bases). The CDR3 has 17 amino acids. Per the germline V gene, CDR1 is MGHDK and CDR2 is SYGVNS. CDR3: CASSKYSQGLRDYGYTF. DNA of the CDR3: TGTGCCAGCAGTAAATACTCACAGGGTCTCAGGGACTATGGCTACACCTTC.

This chain links TRBV7-9 with TRBJ2-5, with 9 positions matching TRBD1. CDR3 length equals 15 residues. The V gene's germline CDR1 is SEHNR and CDR2 FQNEAQ (reference sequence). Trimming removed 5 bases from V and 2 bases from J; junction bases left unmatched: 6. The CDR3 sequence: CASSLGTGNQETQYF. The CDR3 nucleotides are TGTGCCAGCAGCCTGGGGACAGGGAATCAAGAGACCCAGTACTTC.

The chain couples TRBV28 to TRBJ1-5, with D possibly matching TRBD1 (5 bases). V was pared by 2 bases and J by 8 bases, with 10 bases between. The CDR3 is 13 residues long. In germline, CDR1 is MDHEN, CDR2 SYDVKM. Written as DNA, the CDR3 is TGTGCCAGCAGTTTACAGGGTTGGGAGCCCCAGCATTTT. Its protein product is CASSLQGWEPQHF.

The chain couples TRBV4-1 to TRBJ1-2; D is uncertain. This CDR3 spans 15 amino acids. Trimming stripped 3 bases from V and 0 bases from J, with 11 bases between. Per germline, CDR1 MGHRA and CDR2 YSYEKL. In DNA, the CDR3 is TGCGCCAGCAGCCATCGGGCAGGAGCTAACTATGGCTACACCTTC. Residues: CASSHRAGANYGYTF.

This chain uses TRBV2 with TRBJ1-6; possible D gene TRBD1, 6 bases. Germline lookup yields CDR1 SNHLY and CDR2 FYNNEI. This CDR3 is built from 13 residues. V lost 7 bases, J lost 5 bases, and 9 bases lay in between. The CDR3 region has the DNA TGTGCCAGCAACAGGGAGGATAATTCACCCCTCCACTTT. Translation: CASNREDNSPLHF.

The chain carries TRBV6-2 or TRBV6-3 and TRBJ2-1; TRBD2 matches at 10 bases. This CDR3 contains 15 residues. The germline CDR1 and CDR2 sequences are MNHEY and SVGEGT. The V gene end was trimmed by 5 bases and the J gene end by 5 bases; junction bases not matched to a gene: 6. The CDR3 spells CASSVAGGPDNEQFF. In nucleotides, the CDR3 is TGTGCCAGCAGTGTAGCGGGAGGCCCCGACAATGAGCAGTTCTTC.

This chain uses TRBV28 with TRBJ1-4; D call uncertain. There are 13 residues in the CDR3. Trimming removed 7 bases at V and 2 bases at J, with 8 bases between. The germline V gene has CDR1 MDHEN and CDR2 SYDVKM. CDR3 DNA sequence: TGTGCCAGCAAAAGAGGGACTAATGAAAAACTGTTTTTT. This gives the protein CASKRGTNEKLFF. The variable domain in full, with the rest retrieved from reference TRBV28 and TRBJ1-4, is DVKVTQSSRYLVKRTGEKVFLECVQDMDHENMFWYRQDPGLGLRLIYFSYDVKMKEKGDIPEGYSVSREKKERFSLILESASTNQTSMYLCASKRGTNEKLFFGSGTQLSVL.

The count of this clone is one. This chain links TRBV6-5 with TRBJ1-5; 7 bases agree with TRBD1. The V and J ends lost 8 bases and 3 bases, in that order; junction bases with no gene match: 4. CDR3 length: 13 amino acids. Looked up from germline, CDR1 is MNHEY and CDR2 is SVGAGI. DNA for the CDR3: TGTGCCAGCCGACAGGGAGTCAATCAGCCCCAGCATTTT. Protein product: CASRQGVNQPQHF.

The J gene is TRBJ2-5, the V gene TRBV7-8; the D gene is possibly TRBD2 (5 bases). CDR3 length: 15 residues. The V and J ends lost 6 bases and 5 bases respectively, with 19 bases between them. Germline CDR1 reads SGHVS; CDR2 reads FQNEAQ. CDR3 DNA: TGTGCCAGCAGTGACTTCGGCGGGCTGAGGGAGACCCAGTACTTC. Translating it yields CASSDFGGLRETQYF.

The chain has TRBV6-1 and TRBJ1-1; no clear D. This CDR3 is 12 amino acids long. Germline V gives CDR1 MNHNS, CDR2 SASEGT. Trimming stripped 2 bases from V and 1 base from J, with 2 bases between. CDR3 sequence reads: CASSESNTEAFF. CDR3 bases: TGTGCCAGCAGTGAATCGAACACTGAAGCTTTCTTT.

This clone was counted a single time. This chain connects TRBV7-9 to TRBJ1-2, with no clear D. Germline loops: CDR1 SEHNR, CDR2 FQNEAQ (reference sequence). V was trimmed by 4 bases and J by 2 bases, leaving 11 bases between them. The CDR3 is 14 amino acids. The CDR3 region has the DNA TGTGCCAGCAGCTCCCGGACGGAAAACTATGGCTACACCTTC. This gives the protein CASSSRTENYGYTF.

The CDR3 DNA follows: TGTGCCAGCTCACCTCCCGGGACAGGCAATGAGCAGTTCTTC. It codes for CASSPPGTGNEQFF. The chain couples TRBV18 to TRBJ2-1, with TRBD1 matching 8 bases. The V and J ends lost 3 bases and 6 bases, in that order; junction bases with no gene match: 4. Germline assignment: CDR1 KGHSH and CDR2 LQKENI. The CDR3 is made up of 14 amino acids.

The V call is TRBV18, the J call TRBJ1-1, with a weak D call TRBD1 (5 bases). The CDR3 covers 13 residues. Germline values: CDR1 KGHSH, CDR2 LQKENI. Trimming took 2 bases from V and 5 from J, leaving 9 bases between them. In DNA form, the CDR3 reads TGTGCCAGCTCACCAGGCCGACAGACTGAAGCTTTCTTT. Its protein product is CASSPGRQTEAFF.

V is TRBV24-1 and J is TRBJ1-4, with unresolved D. Germline lookup yields CDR1 KGHDR and CDR2 SFDVKD. V lost 4 bases to trimming and J lost 3 bases, with 8 bases between them. This CDR3 comprises 14 residues. This CDR3 reads CATSEAGPNEKLFF. CDR3 in DNA: TGTGCCACCAGTGAGGCAGGCCCTAATGAAAAACTGTTTTTT.

This clone was seen a single time. J is TRBJ2-5 and V is TRBV10-1, with D possibly matching TRBD2 (5 bases). The CDR3 runs to 15 residues. Germline V gives CDR1 WNHNN, CDR2 SYGVQD (reference sequence). Between the trimmed V and J ends, which lost 5 bases and 7 bases, there was a span of 20 bases. The CDR3 nucleotides read TGCGCCAGCAGTCAAGGCCTAGCTGCGGGTGCGACCCAGTACTTC. Protein product: CASSQGLAAGATQYF.

This sequence joins TRBV13 and TRBJ2-7; 8 bases fit TRBD1. This CDR3 spans 12 amino acids. V lost 5 bases, J lost 4 bases, and 1 base stayed unmatched. Germline V lookup: CDR1 PRHDT, CDR2 FYEKMQ (reference sequence). DNA for the CDR3: TGTGCCAGCAGCCGGACAGGGTACGAGCAGTACTTC. Translation gives CASSRTGYEQYF.

The chain links TRBV18 to TRBJ1-5; TRBD1 agrees at 12 bases. Germline V gene data show CDR1 as KGHSH and CDR2 as LQKENI. The CDR3 extends over 19 amino acids. V lost 3 bases to trimming and J lost 2 bases; unmatched junction nucleotides: 11. Here the CDR3 reads CASSPDRTGTGGRNQPQHF. The DNA for the CDR3 is TGTGCCAGCTCACCTGATCGGACCGGGACAGGGGGCCGCAATCAGCCCCAGCATTTT.

This clone was observed a handful of times. This sequence joins TRBV11-2 and TRBJ2-3; D is unresolved. Trimming cost V 3 bases and J 10 bases, with 17 bases left between them. This CDR3 contains 14 residues. The germline CDR1 and CDR2 sequences are SGHAT and FQNNGV. The CDR3: CASSFGLVVESQYF. As DNA, the CDR3 is TGTGCCAGCAGCTTCGGGTTAGTTGTGGAATCGCAGTATTTT.

DNA of the CDR3: TGTGCCAGCAGTTTCCCGCTCGGGGGTGGCTACACCTTC. This sequence encodes CASSFPLGGGYTF. V and J are TRBV28 and TRBJ1-2, with a weak D call TRBD1 (5 bases). The CDR3 covers 13 residues. Germline CDR1 is MDHEN and CDR2 is SYDVKM. The V end lost 3 bases, the J end lost 7 bases, and 12 bases lay between the germline ends.

V and J are TRBV19 and TRBJ2-2; D could derive from TRBD1 or TRBD2 (5 bases each). The germline CDR1 and CDR2 sequences are LNHDA and SQIVND (reference sequence). The CDR3 has 17 amino acids. Trimming removed 3 bases from V and 7 bases from J, with 21 bases in between. The CDR3 loop is CASSMIGQYKGSGELFF. DNA of the CDR3: TGTGCCAGTAGTATGATCGGGCAGTACAAGGGGAGCGGGGAGCTGTTTTTT.